Listed here are 2 T cell receptor beta chains from one sample, sequenced in a study of cytomegalovirus exposure and HLA in healthy donors. The PCR employed 60 Vbeta primers together with 13 Jbeta primers. The protocol was immunoSEQ multiplex PCR, while the TCRdb copy is restricted to in-frame clones and leaves out a portion. This sample has about 64,000 clones, with over 75% found just once. The material sequenced was PBMCs. These receptors originate from a female donor in good health and CMV-seronegative.

The V gene is TRBV5-1, the J gene TRBJ2-5; possibly TRBD1 for D (5 bases). The CDR3 contains 14 residues. Germline V gene lookup returns CDR1 SGHRS and CDR2 YFSETQ. The V gene lost 0 bases and the J gene lost 4 bases, with 10 bases spanning the gap. CDR3 residues: CASSLDRPGETQYF. The CDR3 DNA is TGCGCCAGCAGCTTGGACAGGCCCGGAGAGACCCAGTACTTC.

The rearrangement uses TRBV9 and TRBJ2-7, with D unclear. Trimming shortened V by 0 bases and J by 4 bases, and 14 bases separated the two germline ends. This CDR3 is 15 amino acids long. The germline V gene has CDR1 SGDLS and CDR2 YYNGEE. CDR3: CASSVGESPRYEQYF. The CDR3 DNA is TGTGCCAGCAGCGTAGGTGAGTCCCCCCGGTACGAGCAGTACTTC.